One sample yielded the 6 T cell receptor beta chains listed below, sequenced in a study of cytomegalovirus exposure and HLA in healthy donors. The primer mix had 60 Vbeta and 13 Jbeta primers. Method: immunoSEQ multiplex PCR; TCRdb's copy keeps in-frame clones and lacks some. The table shows more than 85,000 clones, with roughly 80% occurring only once. Sequencing was done on a sample of PBMCs. All receptors derive from a middle-aged man in good health and CMV-seronegative.

This sequence joins TRBV19 and TRBJ2-1; the match to TRBD2 covers 7 bases. The CDR3 length is 14 residues. The V segment lost 7 bases and the J segment 7 bases; nucleotides outside the gene matches: 10. Germline assignment: CDR1 LNHDA and CDR2 SQIVND (reference sequence). DNA for the CDR3: TGTGCCAGTAAAACCCAGGGAGGGCTTAATGAGCAGTTCTTC. This gives the protein CASKTQGGLNEQFF.

The chain links TRBV11-3 to TRBJ1-6; D unclear. Looked up from germline, CDR1 is SGHNT and CDR2 is YENEEA. The CDR3 covers 12 residues. The V and J ends lost 6 bases and 12 bases respectively, with 12 bases between them. CDR3 DNA sequence: TGTGCCAGCAGATCACTGAACGAACCCCTCCACTTT. Translating it yields CASRSLNEPLHF.

The chain is built from TRBV7-8 and TRBJ2-7; weak D call: TRBD1 (5 bases). Germline CDR1 and CDR2: SGHVS and FQNEAQ. V lost 4 bases to trimming and J lost 0 bases, with 19 bases between them. CDR3 length: 17 residues. CDR3 bases: TGTGCCAGCAGCTCATATACAGCACAGGTGGGCTCCTACGAGCAGTACTTC. Protein product: CASSSYTAQVGSYEQYF.

V usage is TRBV7-2 and J usage is TRBJ2-7; TRBD2 agrees at 13 bases. This CDR3 has 15 residues. Trimming cost V 5 bases and J 5 bases; bases outside gene matches: 6. Germline V lookup: CDR1 SGHTA, CDR2 FQGNSA. CDR3 DNA: TGTGCCAGCAGCCCGACTAGCGGGGGGCATCACGAGCAGTACTTC. This gives the protein CASSPTSGGHHEQYF. Combining the CDR3 with reference TRBV7-2 and TRBJ2-7 gives the whole variable domain GAGVSQSPSNKVTEKGKDVELRCDPISGHTALYWYRQSLGQGLEFLIYFQGNSAPDKSGLPSDRFSAERTGGSVSTLTIQRTQQEDSAVYLCASSPTSGGHHEQYFGPGTRLTVT.

This chain links TRBV7-9 with TRBJ1-5; 8 nucleotides match TRBD1. CDR3 length: 15 amino acids. Per germline, CDR1 SEHNR and CDR2 FQNEAQ (reference sequence). V gave up 5 bases and J gave up 2 bases; unmatched junction bases: 5. Written as DNA, the CDR3 is TGTGCCAGCAGCGTCGACAGGGGCCGCAATCAGCCCCAGCATTTT. This sequence encodes CASSVDRGRNQPQHF.

This chain connects TRBV6-1 to TRBJ1-3, with 7 positions matching TRBD1. The CDR3 is 15 amino acids. Germline V gene sequence: CDR1 MNHNS, CDR2 SASEGT. V shed 5 bases, J shed 0 bases, and the junction held 4 bases outside the gene matches. As DNA, the CDR3 is TGTGCCAGCAGTCCACGGGACAGCTCTGGAAACACCATATATTTT. Encoded protein: CASSPRDSSGNTIYF.